These 30 T cell receptor beta chains were sequenced from one sample in a study of regulatory T cells in long-lasting Graves disease (dated by TCRdb to about 2021). Per the publication, the time point label means: newly diagnosed GD, antithyroid drugs for less than 3 months. For both TCR sequencing and RNA sequencing, RNA was extracted from PBMCs using TRIzol. The library was produced with multiplex PCR. Sequencing was performed on an Illumina HiSeq 4000. To build TCR beta libraries, CDR3 regions were amplified by Arm-PCR using iRepertoire HTBI primers. Clones were called with MiXCR by TCRdb after fastp trimmed the public reads at Q25, and only in-frame beta chains were retained. For every CDR3 protein sequence, its rows merge into one entry that carries the most common genes and DNA. This sample has a few hundred thousand distinct CDR3 sequences in its table, and 18% of those were observed once. The top ten constitute about 20% of the sample.

Sequencing used peripheral blood mononuclear cells (PBMCs), obtained at new diagnosis, from a patient treated with antithyroid drugs. Every receptor here comes from a female donor with Graves disease.

This clonotype came up many times. This chain's CDR3 is CASGVGASDYEQYF. The DNA for the CDR3 is TGTGCCAGCGGTGTTGGAGCTAGCGACTACGAGCAGTACTTC. This chain connects TRBV18 to TRBJ2-7; tentative D call: TRBD2 (6 bases). V was clipped by 8 bases and J by 3 bases, with 17 bases between them. The CDR3 loop spans 14 amino acids. The germline V gene encodes CDR1 KGHSH and CDR2 LQKENI.

This clonotype came up many times. The chain carries TRBV2 and TRBJ1-1; D gene ambiguous. V shed 6 bases and J shed 0 bases, with 8 bases lying between them. Per the germline V gene, CDR1 is SNHLY and CDR2 is FYNNEI. This CDR3 spans 13 amino acids. CDR3 sequence: CASRREMNTEAFF. CDR3 DNA sequence: TGTGCCAGCAGACGGGAAATGAACACTGAAGCTTTCTTT.

Only a few counts were recorded for this clonotype. CDR3 sequence (DNA): TGTGCCAGCAGCCAGCCCGGGACAGGGACCTACGAGCAGTACTTC. Its translation is CASSQPGTGTYEQYF. This chain joins TRBV3-1 and TRBJ2-3; 9 bases are a match to TRBD1. The DNA matches TRBJ2-7 better at its end, which makes the J call doubtful. Germline V gene sequence: CDR1 LGHDT, CDR2 YNNKEL (reference sequence). The CDR3 is 15 residues long.

This clonotype was picked up many times. This chain connects TRBV18 to TRBJ2-5, with TRBD1 as a possible D gene (6 bases). The CDR3 is 14 amino acids. In germline, CDR1 is KGHSH, CDR2 LQKENI. Trimming pared 3 bases from V and 3 bases from J, leaving 11 bases between. The CDR3 DNA reads TGTGCCAGCTCACCGAGTGCAGGGGAAGAGACCCAGTACTTC. Protein: CASSPSAGEETQYF.

This clonotype came up many times. The CDR3 DNA sequence: TGCAGCGCCCGGTCTGTTAGGGGCTACGGGGAGCTGTTTTTT. Protein sequence: CSARSVRGYGELFF. The J gene is TRBJ2-2, the V gene TRBV29-1; D perhaps matches TRBD1 (5 bases). The V gene lost 7 bases and the J gene lost 7 bases, with 19 bases spanning the gap. CDR1 and CDR2 from the germline V gene are SQVTM and ANQGSEA. The CDR3 has 14 residues.

This clonotype was seen a single time. This rearrangement joins TRBV5-1 to TRBJ2-5, with 9 bases fitting TRBD2. V lost 0 bases to trimming and J lost 3 bases; unmatched junction nucleotides: 12. This CDR3 has 18 amino acids. CDR1 is SGHRS and CDR2 is YFSETQ in the germline V gene. The CDR3 reads CASSLGGQAGGGKETQYF. CDR3 coding DNA: TGCGCCAGCAGCTTGGGAGGCCAAGCGGGAGGTGGGAAAGAGACCCAGTACTTC.

In its sample, this clonotype was seen many times. The chain joins TRBV6-2 or TRBV6-3 to TRBJ1-1, with TRBD1 identical over 8 bases. The CDR3 is 16 amino acids. Germline assignment: CDR1 MNHEY and CDR2 SVGEGT. The trim removed 7 bases at V and 1 base at J, leaving 11 bases unmatched. CDR3 sequence reads: CASTPGQVLRNTEAFF. In DNA form, the CDR3 reads TGTGCCAGCACCCCGGGACAGGTATTAAGGAACACTGAAGCTTTCTTT.

This clonotype was seen ten or more times. V usage is TRBV7-2 and J usage is TRBJ2-3, with D hard to call. Germline V gives CDR1 SGHTA, CDR2 FQGNSA. Trimming removed 5 bases at V and 6 bases at J, with 12 bases between. CDR3 length equals 13 residues. CDR3 in amino acids: CASSPLSADTQYF. The DNA of the CDR3 is TGTGCCAGCAGCCCCCTATCTGCGGATACGCAGTATTTT.

J is TRBJ1-1 and V is TRBV13; possible D gene TRBD1, 5 bases. The germline V and J ends were trimmed by 1 base and 0 bases, with 9 bases remaining between them. CDR1 PRHDT and CDR2 FYEKMQ come from the germline V gene (reference sequence). The CDR3 is 15 residues long. CDR3: CASSLVGGVNTEAFF. CDR3 DNA: TGTGCCAGCAGCTTAGTCGGGGGGGTGAACACTGAAGCTTTCTTT.

This clonotype has at least ten counts. The chain combines TRBV20-1 with TRBJ1-5, with TRBD1 matching 9 bases. Germline CDR1 and CDR2: DFQATT and SNEGSKA (reference sequence). V shed 3 bases, J shed 6 bases, and the junction held 6 bases outside the gene matches. This CDR3 has 14 amino acids. The CDR3 loop reads CSASDRGGIQPQHF. The CDR3 bases are TGCAGTGCTAGCGACAGGGGGGGTATTCAGCCCCAGCATTTT.

This clonotype was seen repeatedly, ten times or more. The gene calls are TRBV18 and TRBJ2-3, with D unclear. Germline V lookup: CDR1 KGHSH, CDR2 LQKENI. Trimming pared 0 bases from V and 6 bases from J, leaving 10 bases between. This CDR3 is 14 amino acids long. The CDR3 spells CASSPPNSRDTQYF. CDR3 nucleotide sequence: TGTGCCAGCTCACCACCTAACAGTCGGGATACGCAGTATTTT.

The V call is TRBV6-1, the J call TRBJ2-6, with 10 bases lining up with TRBD1. Germline V lookup: CDR1 MNHNS, CDR2 SASEGT. Trimming took 2 bases from V and 1 from J; bases not matched to a gene: 5. CDR3 length: 18 amino acids. The CDR3 sequence is CASSETGQGSSGANVLTF. In DNA form, the CDR3 reads TGTGCCAGCAGTGAAACGGGACAGGGGTCGTCTGGGGCCAACGTCCTGACTTTC.

The rearrangement joins TRBV6-5 to TRBJ2-7, with TRBD2 matching 8 bases. Germline V gives CDR1 MNHEY, CDR2 SVGAGI. The CDR3 length is 17 residues. Trimming took 4 bases from V and 0 from J; bases not matched to a gene: 11. DNA of the CDR3: TGTGCCAGCAGTTCCCCGGTTGTAGCGGGGAGCTCCTACGAGCAGTACTTC. Translation: CASSSPVVAGSSYEQYF.

This clonotype was found many times. The junction shows a germline mismatch at one end, possibly a read error. This chain uses TRBV27 with TRBJ1-4; maybe TRBD1 (5 bases). The CDR3 spans 14 residues. Germline CDR1 and CDR2: MNHEY and SMNVEV (reference sequence). CDR3 region: CASSQTVLNGKLFF. CDR3 nucleotides: TGTGCCAGCAGCCAGACAGTTCTTAATGGAAAACTGTTTTTT.

This clonotype was seen many times. The genes are TRBV24-1 and TRBJ2-5; 9 bases are a match to TRBD2. Unmatched junction bases numbered 11, after V lost 9 bases and J lost 1 base. This CDR3 is 16 amino acids long. Germline loops: CDR1 KGHDR, CDR2 SFDVKD. The CDR3 loop is CATGTDGTSTQETQYF. CDR3 sequence (DNA): TGTGCCACCGGGACCGACGGGACTAGCACCCAAGAGACCCAGTACTTC.

This clonotype has a count of ten or more. The V call is TRBV28, the J call TRBJ1-1; a weak D match, TRBD1 (5 bases). In germline, CDR1 is MDHEN, CDR2 SYDVKM. Trimming cost V 8 bases and J 0 bases, with 10 bases left between them. The CDR3 covers 13 residues. As DNA, the CDR3 is TGTGCCAGCTGGGACCTCTTGAACACTGAAGCTTTCTTT. It codes for CASWDLLNTEAFF.

The table lists this clonotype with many counts. The chain combines TRBV5-4 with TRBJ2-1; possibly TRBD2 for D (6 bases). CDR1 and CDR2 (germline): SGHNT, YYREEE (reference sequence). The CDR3 sequence is 14 residues long. Between the trimmed V and J ends, which lost 4 bases and 9 bases, there was a span of 17 bases. The CDR3 nucleotides are TGTGCCAGCAGCACCTCGACTAGTTTTGCTGAGCAGTTCTTC. Its translation is CASSTSTSFAEQFF. Supplemented by reference TRBV5-4 and TRBJ2-1, the full variable domain reads ETGVTQSPTHLIKTRGQQVTLRCSSQSGHNTVSWYQQALGQGPQFIFQYYREEENGRGNFPPRFSGLQFPNYSSELNVNALELDDSALYLCASSTSTSFAEQFFGPGTRLTVL.

In its sample, this clonotype was seen many times. The chain recombines TRBV6-1 with TRBJ1-6; tentatively, D is TRBD1 (5 bases). Deletions cut 5 bases from V and 6 bases from J, with 14 bases between. The length of the CDR3 is 15 residues. Per the germline V gene, CDR1 is MNHNS and CDR2 is SASEGT. CDR3: CASSRDPSGNSPLHF. CDR3 in DNA: TGTGCCAGCAGTCGGGACCCCTCGGGTAATTCACCCCTCCACTTT.

This clonotype was recorded many times. The chain employs TRBV11-2 and TRBJ1-1; D is unresolved. The V end lost 2 bases, the J end lost 5 bases, and 9 bases lay between the germline ends. The CDR3 spans 13 residues. CDR1 is SGHAT, CDR2 FQNNGV, per germline. The CDR3 region is CASSLMSRTEAFF. CDR3 bases: TGTGCCAGCAGCTTAATGTCCCGAACTGAAGCTTTCTTT.

This clonotype came up many times. The chain recombines TRBV20-1 with TRBJ2-1; the D gene is possibly TRBD2 (6 bases). Trimming pared 5 bases from V and 0 bases from J, leaving 17 bases between. This CDR3 spans 16 amino acids. CDR1 and CDR2 from the germline V gene are DFQATT and SNEGSKA (reference sequence). The CDR3 sequence is CSAQPRGGVSYNEQFF. In nucleotides, the CDR3 is TGCAGTGCTCAGCCTCGCGGCGGGGTCTCCTACAATGAGCAGTTCTTC.

Many counts were recorded for this clonotype. The rearrangement links TRBV2 to TRBJ1-2; the D is unclear. CDR1 and CDR2 from the germline V gene are SNHLY and FYNNEI. The length of the CDR3 is 14 residues. The V and J ends lost 1 base and 2 bases respectively, with 8 bases between them. In DNA, the CDR3 is TGTGCCAGCAGTGAAGACCTGGGGAACTATGGCTACACCTTC. The encoded protein is CASSEDLGNYGYTF. Combining the CDR3 with reference TRBV2 and TRBJ1-2 gives the whole variable domain EPEVTQTPSHQVTQMGQEVILRCVPISNHLYFYWYRQILGQKVEFLVSFYNNEISEKSEIFDDQFSVERPDGSNFTLKIRSTKLEDSAMYFCASSEDLGNYGYTFGSGTRLTVV.

A word on this clonotype: One end of the junction is discordant with germline, which a read error may explain. The genes are TRBV12-3 or TRBV12-4 and TRBJ1-1; D gene unclear. This CDR3 has 11 residues. The CDR3 DNA follows: TGTGCCAGCACCCCGGGCACTGAAGCTTCCTTT. Amino acid sequence: CASTPGTEASF.

This clonotype was observed a handful of times. The rearrangement links TRBV6-1 to TRBJ2-1, with D possibly matching TRBD2 (7 bases). The V end was cut by 11 bases, the J end by 7 bases, with 18 bases between. The CDR3 runs to 13 residues. The germline gives CDR1 MNHNS, CDR2 SASEGT. The CDR3 loop is CAAGAGDRNEQFF. As DNA, the CDR3 is TGTGCCGCAGGGGCGGGAGATCGGAATGAGCAGTTCTTC.

As to this clonotype: A read error is the likely source, as a far larger clone sits one nucleotide away. The chain has TRBV20-1 and TRBJ2-1; D might be TRBD2 (6 bases). V lost 3 bases and J lost 13, with 22 bases in between. CDR1 and CDR2 (germline): DFQATT, SNEGSKA (reference sequence). CDR3 size: 14 residues. CDR3 nucleotides: TGCAGTGCTAGTCGAGGGAGGCCGGTGGAGACCCAGTTCTTC. The encoded protein is CSASRGRPVETQFF.

In regard to this clonotype: Possible read error: a much larger clone is one base away. This sequence joins TRBV20-1 and TRBJ2-1; no firm D call. V dropped 0 bases and J dropped 8 bases, with 20 bases sitting between them. This CDR3 spans 16 amino acids. The germline V gene has CDR1 DFQATT and CDR2 SNEGSKA (reference sequence). The CDR3 here is CSARDRGKTGDDEQFF. Here the CDR3 DNA reads TGCAGTGCTAGAGATCGTGGGAAGACCGGAGACGATGAGCAGTTCTTC.

Only a few counts were recorded for this clonotype. The CDR3 loop is CASSPDRGRNEQFF. In nucleotides, the CDR3 is TGTGCCAGCAGCCCAGACAGGGGGCGAAATGAGCAGTTCTTC. V usage is TRBV6-2 or TRBV6-3 and J usage is TRBJ2-1, with TRBD1 matching over 10 bases. Germline V gene data show CDR1 as MNHEY and CDR2 as SVGEGT. Germline trimming cut 6 bases from V and 7 bases from J; bases unmatched to any gene: 6. This CDR3 is 14 amino acids long.

This clonotype was observed many times. V gene TRBV24-1 combines with J gene TRBJ2-1, with TRBD1 matching 12 bases. Unmatched junction bases numbered 21, after V lost 4 bases and J lost 9 bases. The CDR3 covers 20 residues. Looked up from germline, CDR1 is KGHDR and CDR2 is SFDVKD. CDR3 protein: CATSDPGQGAGKGILTEQFF. The CDR3 DNA reads as TGTGCCACCAGTGACCCGGGACAGGGGGCTGGGAAGGGCATCCTAACTGAGCAGTTCTTC.

The V and J genes are TRBV6-1 and TRBJ2-7, with D perhaps given as TRBD1 or TRBD2 (5 bases each). In germline, CDR1 is MNHNS, CDR2 SASEGT. This CDR3 has 14 residues. V lost 7 bases and J 2 bases, leaving 15 bases between the germline ends. The chain's CDR3 is CASTLGLGPYEQYV. In nucleotides, the CDR3 is TGTGCCAGCACTTTAGGACTGGGGCCCTACGAGCAGTACGTC.

This clonotype was counted many times. This chain joins TRBV14 and TRBJ2-3, with D perhaps matching TRBD2 (6 bases). CDR3 length equals 15 residues. V was cut by 1 base and J by 2 bases, with 10 bases left in between. Germline loops: CDR1 SGHDN, CDR2 FVKESK. CDR3 in DNA: TGTGCCAGCAGCCAAGGCGGGGATGCCACAGATACGCAGTATTTT. Its translation is CASSQGGDATDTQYF.

The chain couples TRBV2 to TRBJ1-6; D is possibly TRBD1 (5 bases). The CDR3 is 16 residues long. Germline CDR1 and CDR2: SNHLY and FYNNEI. Trimming left V 1 base short and J 7 bases short, with 14 bases between. The CDR3, as DNA: TGTGCCAGCAGTGAAGGTTCGCAGGGAAGGAATTCACCCCTCCACTTT. Its translation: CASSEGSQGRNSPLHF.